This T cell receptor (beta chain) was identified in a study of T cells after yellow fever vaccination (dated by TCRdb to about 2019). Regarding the research as a whole: The SMART-Seq v4 Ultra Low Input RNA kit was used to prepare libraries from fractions with low cell numbers. To follow T-cell clones before and after primary and booster YFV17D yellow fever vaccination, bulk TCR alpha and beta repertoires were sequenced over time. Two healthy male donors, one aged 18 to 30 and one aged 30 to 40 years, made up the cohort. Blood was collected at multiple timepoints before and after primary and secondary immunization, and bulk PBMC replicates and cell subsets were isolated. Points the paper makes about the study in general: Compared with the primary T-cell response, the secondary T-cell response was weaker but faster, peaking on day 5 rather than day 15. A small fraction of clonotypes appeared in both the CD4 and CD8 compartments, likely as a result of convergent recombination. Computational filtering was required because FACS-sorted repertoires could contain abundant contaminating clonotypes from the bulk population. Only two donors were included in the study, so the extent to which the findings can be generalized is limited. Most clones expanded after primary vaccination (almost 97% of CD4 and 80% to 90% of CD8) were re-detected after the booster, suggesting that broad memory maintenance occurred.

TCR cDNA was synthesized by 5'RACE template switching, through which a universal primer site and unique molecular identifiers were introduced. Priming of cDNA synthesis was performed from both the TCR alpha and TCR beta constant segments. Two PCR steps were used to amplify libraries, with sample barcodes and sequencing adapters being added in the second step. Sequencing of libraries was performed on Illumina HiSeq 2500 (2x100 bp) or NovaSeq (2x150 bp). The authors' analysis ran thus. MIGEC was used to demultiplex reads and collapse the reads into UMI consensus sequences, and MiXCR was used for V(D)J alignment. Vaccine-responding clonotypes were identified with edgeR using replicate PBMC samples, with FDR below 0.01 and a log2 fold change above 5 up to day 15 being required. Bulk clonotypes were assigned CD4 or CD8 identity according to which sequenced CD4 or CD8 repertoire held them at higher abundance. The raw public reads went through TCRdb reprocessing: fastp at Q25, MiXCR clone calling, in-frame beta chains kept. Each CDR3 protein appears once, grouped with its most common genes and DNA. Clone size and V and J calls follow TCRdb, not the original study. The sample table shows more than 90,000 distinct CDR3 sequences, and roughly 6.8% are seen once. The ten most abundant clones make up over 2.5% of the sample.

This clonotype has just a few counts. The antigen it recognizes is unknown. Base qualities are not provided; no much larger clone lies one nucleotide away. V and J are truncated by 5 bases and 2 bases respectively, leaving an intervening sequence of 13 bases. As encoded in the germline V gene, CDR1 is SGHTA while CDR2 is FQGNSA. The CDR3 numbers 15 residues from cysteine through phenylalanine. Of all the DNA, just the CDR3 is kept, 45 bases in frame from base 1. The treatment or condition label here, explained by the study, means: live attenuated yellow fever vaccine strain. PBMCs were isolated from peripheral blood using a standard Ficoll-Paque protocol. Dynabeads CD4 and CD8 positive selection kits were used to isolate the CD4 and CD8 T-cell fractions. TriZol was used to extract RNA from bulk PBMCs, CD4 and CD8 fractions, and dextramer-positive and dextramer-negative fractions.

The source of this sequence is a young man who received the YFV17D yellow fever vaccine. Sample: CD4+ T cells sorted from PBMCs, taken more than 35 days after the first yellow fever vaccination. This sequence uses TRBV7-2 and TRBJ2-1; the D call is possibly TRBD1 or TRBD2, each sharing 5 bases. The DNA sequence reads TGTGCCAGCAGCCCCTCGGGGCAGCCCTACAATGAGCAGTTCTTC. It translates to CASSPSGQPYNEQFF.